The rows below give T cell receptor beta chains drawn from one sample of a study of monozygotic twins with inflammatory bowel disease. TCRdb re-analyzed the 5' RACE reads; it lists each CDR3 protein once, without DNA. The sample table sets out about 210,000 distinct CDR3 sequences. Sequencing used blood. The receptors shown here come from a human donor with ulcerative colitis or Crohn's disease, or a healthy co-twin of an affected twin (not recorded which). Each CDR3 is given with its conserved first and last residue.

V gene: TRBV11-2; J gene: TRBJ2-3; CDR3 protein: CASTKLTGPDTQYF
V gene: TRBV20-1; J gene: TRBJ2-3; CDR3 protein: CSARARRGGHTQYF
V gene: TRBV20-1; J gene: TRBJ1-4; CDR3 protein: CSAREGQATNEKLFF
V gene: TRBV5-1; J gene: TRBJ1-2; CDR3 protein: CASSLGDTSYYGYTF
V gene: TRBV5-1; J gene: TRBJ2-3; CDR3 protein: CASSSLLAGGPDTQYF
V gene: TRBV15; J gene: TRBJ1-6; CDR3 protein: CATRVGTAFYSPLHF
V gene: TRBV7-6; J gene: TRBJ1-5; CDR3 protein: CASSFGRALGQPQHF
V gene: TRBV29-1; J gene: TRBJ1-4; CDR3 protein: CSAGQDATNEKLFF
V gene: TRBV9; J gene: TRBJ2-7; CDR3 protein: CASSVAGGTYEQYF
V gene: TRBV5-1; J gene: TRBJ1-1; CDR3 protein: CASKGDALGAFF
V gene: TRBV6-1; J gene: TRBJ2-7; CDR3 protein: CASSEGGIGEGYQQYF
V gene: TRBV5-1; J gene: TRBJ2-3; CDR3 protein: CASSWGGRTDTQYF
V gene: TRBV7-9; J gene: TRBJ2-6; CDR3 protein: CASSLSASGANVLTF
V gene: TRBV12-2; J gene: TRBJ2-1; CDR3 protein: CASRNLQLGTSDGSSYNEQFF
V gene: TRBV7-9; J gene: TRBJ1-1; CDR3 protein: CASRKPTGMNTEAFF
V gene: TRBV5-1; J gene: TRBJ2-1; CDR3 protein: CASSTKDRVDEQFF
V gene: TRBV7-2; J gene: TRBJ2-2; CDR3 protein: CASSLSLFTGELFF
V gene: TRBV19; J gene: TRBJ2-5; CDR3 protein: CASSILAGRETQYF
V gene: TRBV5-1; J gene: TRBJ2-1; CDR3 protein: CASSSLQGFRNEQFF
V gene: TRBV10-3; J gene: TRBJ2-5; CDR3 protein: CAISKQGSQETQYF
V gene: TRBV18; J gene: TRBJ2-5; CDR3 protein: CASSPRRGDQETQYF
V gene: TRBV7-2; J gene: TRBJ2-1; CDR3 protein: CASSLSGVGYEQFF
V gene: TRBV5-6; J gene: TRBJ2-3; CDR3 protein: CASSLDGRGIDTQYF